What follows is one T cell receptor (beta chain) and its context. The data originate from a study of blood T cell repertoires in COVID-19. For the study at large: T cells, B-cell-depleted T cells, or PBMCs supplied cDNA or gDNA.

TCRdb's copy holds only in-frame clones and misses some; the assay was immunoSEQ multiplex PCR. Of 150,000 to 200,000 clones detected, roughly 93% appear once; the ten largest clones hold roughly 4.5%. Trimming removed 0 bases at V and 5 bases at J, with 13 bases between. CDR1 and CDR2 from the germline V gene are GTSNPN and SVGIG (reference sequence). There are 14 residues in the CDR3. This chain uses TRBV30 with TRBJ1-2; no clear D. The specimen sequenced was peripheral blood. The TCR was taken from a woman in her forties or fifties with acute or convalescent COVID-19. CDR3 sequence (DNA): TGTGCCTGGAGTGTAAGGTCGGGAACGTATGGCTACACCTTC. As protein: CAWSVRSGTYGYTF.